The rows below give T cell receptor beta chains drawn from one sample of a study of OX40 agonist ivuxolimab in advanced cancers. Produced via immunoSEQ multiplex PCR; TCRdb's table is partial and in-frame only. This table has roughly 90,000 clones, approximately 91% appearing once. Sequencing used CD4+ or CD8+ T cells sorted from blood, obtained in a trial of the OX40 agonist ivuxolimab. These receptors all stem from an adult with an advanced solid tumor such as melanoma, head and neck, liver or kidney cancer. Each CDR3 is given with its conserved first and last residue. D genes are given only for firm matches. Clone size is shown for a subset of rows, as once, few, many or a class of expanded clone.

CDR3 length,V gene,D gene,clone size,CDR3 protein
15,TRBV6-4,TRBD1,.,CASPQDRVYTGELFF
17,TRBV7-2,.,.,CASSFQPPPGGNYGYTF
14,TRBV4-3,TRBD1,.,CASSLTGGWGTQYF
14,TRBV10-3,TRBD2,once,CAIKRAGVTDTQYF
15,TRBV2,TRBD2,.,CASSVGTSGSYEQYF
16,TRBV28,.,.,CASSHPPDRNTYEQYF
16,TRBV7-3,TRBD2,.,CASSLLPLASNNEQFF
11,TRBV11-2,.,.,CASSLGGEQFF
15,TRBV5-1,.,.,CASSPPGASYNEQFF
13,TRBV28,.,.,CASRPGRTYEQYF
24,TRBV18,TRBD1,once,CASSPRAGGRSSGSSGTQQETQYF
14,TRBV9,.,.,CASSAGPNTGELFF
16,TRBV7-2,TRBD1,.,CASSLVLLGGKETQYF
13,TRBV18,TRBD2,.,CASSNLADYEQYF
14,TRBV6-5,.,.,CASKTGARNQPQHF
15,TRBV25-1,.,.,CASSESLATYNEQFF
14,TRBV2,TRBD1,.,CASSRDRGSNEQFF
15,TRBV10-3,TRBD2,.,CAISERLAGEGEQYF
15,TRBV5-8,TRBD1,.,CASSKRGQGDNEQFF
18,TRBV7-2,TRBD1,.,CASSLRGQYSSGANVLTF
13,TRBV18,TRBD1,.,CASHPTGGTEAFF
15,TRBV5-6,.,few,CASSLVHRRDTEAFF
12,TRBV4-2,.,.,CASSQERYGYTF
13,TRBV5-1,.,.,CASSRSENTEAFF
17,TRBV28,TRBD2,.,CASSPAGTSGRGNEQFF
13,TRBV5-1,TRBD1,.,CASSQDRGQAQYF
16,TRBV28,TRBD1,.,CASSGSGQGARYEQYF
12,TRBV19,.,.,CASSRGAGELFF
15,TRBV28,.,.,CASSFTNSGANVLTF